The 27 T cell receptor beta chains listed next were all sequenced from one sample in a study of T cells expressing NK-cell markers. TCRdb derives one entry per CDR3 protein from the 5' RACE reads, leaving out DNA. The sample holds around 470,000 distinct CDR3 sequences. Sequenced: blood T cells: a sorted CD56 or NKG2C T cell subset, CD4+ or CD8+ T cells, or bulk PBMC T cells (not recorded which). These receptors originate from a woman aged 50 to 60 in good health.

This chain uses TRBV9 with TRBJ2-3; absent DNA, TCRdb's TRBD1 call cannot be checked. The CDR3 covers 16 residues. Germline CDR1 is SGDLS and CDR2 is YYNGEE. The CDR3 sequence is CASSVVGTGITDTQYF.

The genes are TRBV18 and TRBJ2-1; TCRdb reports TRBD2, a call that lacks DNA to check it against. Germline V gene lookup returns CDR1 KGHSH and CDR2 LQKENI. This CDR3 contains 14 residues. Here the CDR3 reads CASLADISYNEQFF.

The chain links TRBV14 to TRBJ1-4. The CDR3 consists of 12 residues. CDR1 is SGHDN, CDR2 FVKESK, per germline. The CDR3 spells CASSHSTWKLFF.

This sequence joins TRBV5-1 and TRBJ2-5; the D call from TCRdb, TRBD2, cannot be confirmed without DNA. This CDR3 region has 16 residues. Germline V CDR1 and CDR2: SGHRS, YFSETQ. CDR3 region: CASSPSSRGAQETQYF.

The V and J genes are TRBV5-1 and TRBJ1-6. CDR1 is SGHRS, CDR2 YFSETQ, per germline. The CDR3 totals 14 residues. The CDR3 loop is CASSLRQRDSPLHF.

This rearrangement joins TRBV15 to TRBJ2-3; TCRdb selects TRBD2, and the lack of DNA leaves this call unchecked. The germline gives CDR1 LNHNV, CDR2 YYDKDF (reference sequence). The CDR3 length is 16 residues. This chain's CDR3 is CATSRDQGRGADTQYF.

V gene TRBV27 combines with J gene TRBJ2-5; the D call from TCRdb, TRBD2, cannot be confirmed without DNA. The CDR3 has 14 amino acids. The germline V gene encodes CDR1 MNHEY and CDR2 SMNVEV (reference sequence). CDR3: CASSFRPLGETQYF.

The chain carries TRBV28 and TRBJ2-5; the D call from TCRdb, TRBD1, cannot be confirmed without DNA. The CDR3 sequence is 14 residues long. CDR1 and CDR2 (germline): MDHEN, SYDVKM. CDR3 sequence: CASSSSQGPETQYF.

V and J are TRBV7-2 and TRBJ2-5; TCRdb's D call, TRBD2, is unchecked because there is no DNA. The CDR3 spans 14 residues. Germline CDR1 is SGHTA and CDR2 is FQGNSA. The CDR3: CASSSFSGVETQYF.

The chain uses TRBV6-5 and TRBJ2-5; TCRdb names TRBD1, which stays unverified in the absence of DNA. The CDR3 is 14 amino acids. Germline CDR1 is MNHEY and CDR2 is SVGAGI. This CDR3 reads CASSYSAREGTQYF.

The chain recombines TRBV30 with TRBJ1-5; as DNA is missing, the TRBD1 call by TCRdb cannot be tested. This CDR3 comprises 13 residues. CDR1 and CDR2 (germline): GTSNPN, SVGIG (reference sequence). The CDR3 sequence is CAWSRTGDQPQHF.

This sequence joins TRBV24-1 and TRBJ1-2. The CDR3 totals 14 residues. From germline, CDR1 is KGHDR and CDR2 SFDVKD. CDR3 loop: CATSPGPKTGGYTF.

The CDR3 here is CASSSTALNLNTEAFF. The chain has TRBV12-3 or TRBV12-4 and TRBJ1-1. The length of the CDR3 is 16 residues.

V is TRBV14 and J is TRBJ2-2. The CDR3 runs 15 residues. Germline lookup yields CDR1 SGHDN and CDR2 FVKESK. CDR3 amino acids: CASSQALGNTGELFF.

This chain uses TRBV19 with TRBJ2-1; TCRdb indicates TRBD2, and absent DNA this call remains unverified. Germline-derived CDR1 and CDR2 are LNHDA and SQIVND (reference sequence). The CDR3 is made up of 18 amino acids. CDR3: CASTPGGRAVVGHNEQFF.

The chain recombines TRBV6-5 with TRBJ1-2; TCRdb's assignment of TRBD1 cannot be checked, as there is no DNA. CDR1 and CDR2 (germline): MNHEY, SVGAGI. The CDR3 has 14 amino acids. This chain's CDR3 is CASALKTGITGYTF.

The rearrangement joins TRBV5-1 to TRBJ2-1; no DNA is available, so the TRBD1 call from TCRdb remains unchecked. Germline CDR1 and CDR2: SGHRS and YFSETQ. The CDR3 runs to 18 residues. CDR3: CASSLDLWGTTENNEQFF.

The chain carries TRBV12-3 or TRBV12-4 and TRBJ2-7. CDR3 length: 12 amino acids. Here the CDR3 reads CASSLHYYEQYF.

The gene calls are TRBV6-1 and TRBJ2-1; as DNA is missing, the TRBD2 call by TCRdb cannot be tested. The germline V gene encodes CDR1 MNHNS and CDR2 SASEGT. The CDR3 runs to 15 residues. Here the CDR3 reads CASSAPGLAGREQFF.

The rearrangement joins TRBV5-1 to TRBJ2-3; TCRdb reports TRBD1, a call that lacks DNA to check it against. CDR3 length: 15 residues. The V gene's germline CDR1 is SGHRS and CDR2 YFSETQ. The chain's CDR3 is CASSSQGANTDTQYF.

CDR3 loop: CASSDGVDTQYF. The V gene is TRBV5-1, the J gene TRBJ2-3. Germline V gives CDR1 SGHRS, CDR2 YFSETQ. The CDR3 loop spans 12 amino acids.

The genes are TRBV5-1 and TRBJ2-3; without DNA, the TCRdb call of TRBD2 cannot be checked. Germline lookup yields CDR1 SGHRS and CDR2 YFSETQ. The CDR3 contains 16 residues. The CDR3 protein is CASGLSLAGITDTQYF.

The J gene is TRBJ1-1, the V gene TRBV20-1. Looked up from germline, CDR1 is DFQATT and CDR2 is SNEGSKA (reference sequence). This CDR3 contains 14 residues. The CDR3 loop is CSARVKLMNTEAFF.

J is TRBJ2-1 and V is TRBV6-2 or TRBV6-3; TCRdb's D call, TRBD2, is unchecked because there is no DNA. CDR1 is MNHEY and CDR2 is SVGEGT in the germline V gene. This CDR3 is built from 15 residues. The CDR3: CASSYSLALTNEQFF.

V gene TRBV12-5 combines with J gene TRBJ2-1; TCRdb's assignment of TRBD2 cannot be checked, as there is no DNA. This CDR3 has 15 residues. CDR1 is LGHNT and CDR2 is FRNRAP in the germline V gene. This CDR3 reads CASGLSSGVVDEQFF.

The V gene is TRBV5-1, the J gene TRBJ1-1; TCRdb selects TRBD1, and the lack of DNA leaves this call unchecked. Germline lookup yields CDR1 SGHRS and CDR2 YFSETQ. The CDR3 has 15 residues. CDR3 sequence reads: CASSLGAVSGTEAFF.

V and J are TRBV7-9 and TRBJ2-1; TCRdb designates TRBD1, a call that cannot be tested without DNA. CDR1 and CDR2 from the germline V gene are SEHNR and FQNEAQ (reference sequence). The CDR3 covers 14 residues. The CDR3 loop is CASRTGSEYNEQFF.